This T cell receptor beta chain was documented in a study of blood T cells in healthy people across ages. Whole-study findings and limits: It was not known whether donors were CMV positive (a possible confounder of expanded clonotype changes). Unsorted PBMC material precluded a definitive naive versus antigen-experienced comparison.

Regarding this clonotype: Its antigen remains unknown.

A sample-barcoded 5' primer and a J-beta primer mix were used in a second PCR of about 6 to 12 cycles. One entry per CDR3 protein, called by TCRdb with MiXCR from the 5' RACE reads. The sample has 1.5 million to 2 million distinct CDR3 sequences, roughly 32% seen once; the top ten hold 11%. The CDR3 runs to 14 residues. Between the trimmed V and J ends, which lost 6 bases and 5 bases, there was a span of 17 bases. Per the germline V gene, CDR1 is SEHNR and CDR2 is FQNEAQ (reference sequence). This clonotype originated in a woman in her twenties or thirties in good health. V is TRBV7-9 and J is TRBJ2-7; D may be TRBD1 or TRBD2 (5 bases each). Sequencing was carried out using blood. DNA of the CDR3: TGTGCCAGCAGTCAGGGCGAGGGAGTCCACGAGCAGTACTTC. Translation gives CASSQGEGVHEQYF.